In this sample, the clone carrying this T cell receptor beta chain turned up once. Its antigen remains unknown. Here immunoSEQ multiplex PCR was the method, and the copy in TCRdb shows in-frame clones only, minus some. This table has roughly 15,000 clones, approximately 77% appearing once. Germline V gene data show CDR1 as MNHEY and CDR2 as SVGAGI. The V and J ends lost 0 bases and 4 bases respectively, with 7 bases between them. This CDR3 is 14 amino acids long. The entry originates in a study of T cell clones after liver transplantation. Study information: Blood was drawn pre-transplant, before withdrawal, and after full or failed withdrawal.

Study-level points and caveats: Graft donor-reactive T cells may have migrated into the graft rather than being deleted.

This chain links TRBV6-5 with TRBJ1-5; D gene uncertain. The sample in question was CD8+ T cells from blood, obtained 45 to 50 months after liver transplant. The TCR originated in a human patient who received a liver transplant. Some T cells here may be from the graft donor. The DNA for the CDR3 is TGTGCCAGCAGTTACTCGATGGGAAATCAGCCCCAGCATTTT. This translates into CASSYSMGNQPQHF.